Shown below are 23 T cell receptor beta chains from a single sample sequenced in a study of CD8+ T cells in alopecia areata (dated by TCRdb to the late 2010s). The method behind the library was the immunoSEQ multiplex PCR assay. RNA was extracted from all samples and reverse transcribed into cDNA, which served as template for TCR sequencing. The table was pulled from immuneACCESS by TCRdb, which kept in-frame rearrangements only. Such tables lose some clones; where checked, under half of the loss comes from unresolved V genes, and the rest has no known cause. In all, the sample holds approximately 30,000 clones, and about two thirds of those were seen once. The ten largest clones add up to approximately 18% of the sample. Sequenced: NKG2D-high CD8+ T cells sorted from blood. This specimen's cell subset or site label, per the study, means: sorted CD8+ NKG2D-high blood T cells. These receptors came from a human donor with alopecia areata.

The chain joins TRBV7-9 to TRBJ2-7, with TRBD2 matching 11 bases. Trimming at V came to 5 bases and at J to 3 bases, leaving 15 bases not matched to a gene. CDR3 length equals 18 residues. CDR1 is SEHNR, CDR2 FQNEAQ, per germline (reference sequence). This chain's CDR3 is CASSPPLLLAGADYEQYF. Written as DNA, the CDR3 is TGTGCCAGCAGCCCACCCCTATTACTAGCGGGGGCCGACTACGAGCAGTACTTC.

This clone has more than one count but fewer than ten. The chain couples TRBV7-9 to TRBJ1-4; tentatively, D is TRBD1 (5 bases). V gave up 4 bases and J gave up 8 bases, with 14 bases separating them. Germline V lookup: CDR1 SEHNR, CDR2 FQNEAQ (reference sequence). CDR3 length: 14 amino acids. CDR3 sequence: CASSSREGREKLFF. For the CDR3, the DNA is TGTGCCAGCAGCTCCAGGGAGGGGAGAGAAAAACTGTTTTTT. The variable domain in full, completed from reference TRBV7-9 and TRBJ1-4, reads DTGVSQNPRHKITKRGQNVTFRCDPISEHNRLYWYRQTLGQGPEFLTYFQNEAQLEKSRLLSDRFSAERPKGSFSTLEIQRTEQGDSAMYLCASSSREGREKLFFGSGTQLSVL.

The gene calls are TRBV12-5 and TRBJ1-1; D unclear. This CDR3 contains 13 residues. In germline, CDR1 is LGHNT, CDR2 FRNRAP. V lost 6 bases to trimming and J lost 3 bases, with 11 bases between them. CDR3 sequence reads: CASGPDAYTEAFF. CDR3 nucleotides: TGTGCTAGTGGACCAGACGCATACACTGAAGCTTTCTTT. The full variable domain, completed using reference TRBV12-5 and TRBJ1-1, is DARVTQTPRHKVTEMGQEVTMRCQPILGHNTVFWYRQTMMQGLELLAYFRNRAPLDDSGMPKDRFSAEMPDATLATLKIQPSEPRDSAVYFCASGPDAYTEAFFGQGTRLTVV.

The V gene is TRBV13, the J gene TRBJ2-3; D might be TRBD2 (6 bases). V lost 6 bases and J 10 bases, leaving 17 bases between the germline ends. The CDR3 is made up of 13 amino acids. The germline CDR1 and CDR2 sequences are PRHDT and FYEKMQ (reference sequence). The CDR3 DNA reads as TGTGCCAGCAGTACTGGACGGGAGACGGCGCAGTATTTT. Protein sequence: CASSTGRETAQYF.

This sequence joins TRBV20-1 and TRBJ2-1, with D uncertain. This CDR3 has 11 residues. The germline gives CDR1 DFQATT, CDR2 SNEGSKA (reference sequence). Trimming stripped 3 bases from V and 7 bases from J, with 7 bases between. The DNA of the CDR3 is TGCAGTGCTAGCAGATGGAATGAGCAGTTCTTC. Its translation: CSASRWNEQFF.

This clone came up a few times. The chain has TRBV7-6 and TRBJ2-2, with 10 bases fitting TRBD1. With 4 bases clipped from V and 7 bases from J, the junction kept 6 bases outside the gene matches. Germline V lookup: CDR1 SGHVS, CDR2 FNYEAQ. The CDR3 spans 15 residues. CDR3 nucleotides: TGTGCCAGCAGCTCTTGGGACAGGGGAAACGGGGAGCTGTTTTTT. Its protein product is CASSSWDRGNGELFF.

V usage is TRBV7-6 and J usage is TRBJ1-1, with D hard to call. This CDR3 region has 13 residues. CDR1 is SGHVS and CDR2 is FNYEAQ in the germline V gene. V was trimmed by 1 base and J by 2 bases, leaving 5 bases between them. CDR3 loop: CASSLEVNTEAFF. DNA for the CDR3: TGTGCCAGCAGCTTAGAAGTAAACACTGAAGCTTTCTTT.

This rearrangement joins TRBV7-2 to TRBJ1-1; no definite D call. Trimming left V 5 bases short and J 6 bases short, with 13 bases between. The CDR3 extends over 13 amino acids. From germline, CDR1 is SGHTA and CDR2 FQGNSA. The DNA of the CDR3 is TGTGCCAGCAGCGACCCGCCTGGCGCTGAAGCTTTCTTT. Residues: CASSDPPGAEAFF.

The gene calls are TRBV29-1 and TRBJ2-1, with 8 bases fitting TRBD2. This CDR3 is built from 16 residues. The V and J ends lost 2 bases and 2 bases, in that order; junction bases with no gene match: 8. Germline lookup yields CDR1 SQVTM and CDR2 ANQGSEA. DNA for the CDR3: TGCAGCGTTGAACCACCGGGACTAGTGACCTACAATGAGCAGTTCTTC. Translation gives CSVEPPGLVTYNEQFF.

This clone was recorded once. The CDR3 sequence is CASSLGPVNTEAFF. CDR3 nucleotides: TGTGCCAGCAGCCTGGGCCCCGTCAATACTGAAGCTTTCTTT. The chain joins TRBV4-2 to TRBJ1-1; the D is unclear. Per germline, CDR1 LGHNA and CDR2 YNFKEQ. V was clipped by 4 bases and J by 5 bases, with 14 bases between them. The CDR3 sequence is 14 residues long.

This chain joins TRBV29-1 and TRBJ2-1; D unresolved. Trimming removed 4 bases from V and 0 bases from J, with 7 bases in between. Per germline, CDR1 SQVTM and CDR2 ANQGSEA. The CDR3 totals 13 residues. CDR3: CSVGLSSYNEQFF. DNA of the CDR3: TGCAGCGTTGGGCTTAGCTCCTACAATGAGCAGTTCTTC.

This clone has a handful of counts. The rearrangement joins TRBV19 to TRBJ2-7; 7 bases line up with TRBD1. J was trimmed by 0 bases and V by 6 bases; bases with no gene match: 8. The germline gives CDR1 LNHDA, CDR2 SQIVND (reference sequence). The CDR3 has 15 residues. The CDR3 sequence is CASRMRDRDSYEQYF. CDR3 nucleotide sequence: TGTGCCAGTAGGATGAGGGACAGAGACTCCTACGAGCAGTACTTC.

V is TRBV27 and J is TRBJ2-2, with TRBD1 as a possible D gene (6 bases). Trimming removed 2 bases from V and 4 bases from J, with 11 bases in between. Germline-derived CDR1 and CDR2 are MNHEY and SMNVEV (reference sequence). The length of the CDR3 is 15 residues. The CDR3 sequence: CASSLIQGGTGELFF. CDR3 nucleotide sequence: TGTGCCAGCAGTTTAATACAGGGCGGCACCGGGGAGCTGTTTTTT.

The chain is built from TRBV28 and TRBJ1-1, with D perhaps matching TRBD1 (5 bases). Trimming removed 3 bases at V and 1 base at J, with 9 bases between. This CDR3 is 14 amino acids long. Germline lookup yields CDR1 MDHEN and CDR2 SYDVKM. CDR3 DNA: TGTGCCAGCAGTTTCTATAGGGGGAACACTGAAGCTTTCTTT. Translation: CASSFYRGNTEAFF.

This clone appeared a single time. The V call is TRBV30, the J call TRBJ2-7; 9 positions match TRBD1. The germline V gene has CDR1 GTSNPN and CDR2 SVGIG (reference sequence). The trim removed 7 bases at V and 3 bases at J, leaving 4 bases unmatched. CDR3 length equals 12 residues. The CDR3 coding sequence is TGTGCCTACGACAGGGGGAACTACGAGCAGTACTTC. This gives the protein CAYDRGNYEQYF.

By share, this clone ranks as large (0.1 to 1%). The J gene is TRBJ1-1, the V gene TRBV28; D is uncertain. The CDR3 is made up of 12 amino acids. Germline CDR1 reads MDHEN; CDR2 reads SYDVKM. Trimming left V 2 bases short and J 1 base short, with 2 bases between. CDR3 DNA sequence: TGTGCCAGCAGTTTACCGAACACTGAAGCTTTCTTT. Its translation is CASSLPNTEAFF.

The CDR3 DNA sequence: TGCAGCGTGGCGGGGGGGGATTCCTATGGCTACACCTTC. It yields the protein CSVAGGDSYGYTF. This chain links TRBV29-1 with TRBJ1-2; weak D call: TRBD1 (5 bases). This CDR3 contains 13 residues. Germline CDR1 SQVTM, CDR2 ANQGSEA. V was pared by 6 bases and J by 4 bases, with 15 bases between.

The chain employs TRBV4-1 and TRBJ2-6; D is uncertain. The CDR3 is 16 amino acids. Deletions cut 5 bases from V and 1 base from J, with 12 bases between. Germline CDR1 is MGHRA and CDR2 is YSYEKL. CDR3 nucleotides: TGCGCCAGCAGCTCAGCCGTGGGGTCTGGGGCCAACGTCCTGACTTTC. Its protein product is CASSSAVGSGANVLTF.

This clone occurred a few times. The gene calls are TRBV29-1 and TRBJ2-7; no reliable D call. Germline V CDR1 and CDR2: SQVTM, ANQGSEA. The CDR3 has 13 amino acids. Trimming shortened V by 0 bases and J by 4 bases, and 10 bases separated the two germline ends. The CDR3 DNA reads TGCAGCGTTGAAGATCGTGTGAATTACGAGCAGTACTTC. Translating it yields CSVEDRVNYEQYF.

The CDR3 sequence is CASNSGGADRDTQYF. The CDR3 DNA follows: TGTGCCAGCAACTCGGGAGGGGCCGACCGGGATACGCAGTATTTT. V is TRBV4-2 and J is TRBJ2-3; 8 nucleotides align to TRBD2. The CDR3 length is 15 residues. Germline assignment: CDR1 LGHNA and CDR2 YNFKEQ. The trim removed 7 bases at V and 6 bases at J, leaving 12 bases unmatched.

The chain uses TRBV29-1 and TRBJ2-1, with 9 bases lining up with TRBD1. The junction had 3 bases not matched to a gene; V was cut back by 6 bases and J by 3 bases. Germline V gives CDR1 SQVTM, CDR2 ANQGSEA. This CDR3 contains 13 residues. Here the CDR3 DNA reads TGCAGCGTGAGGACAGGGGACTACAATGAGCAGTTCTTC. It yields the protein CSVRTGDYNEQFF.

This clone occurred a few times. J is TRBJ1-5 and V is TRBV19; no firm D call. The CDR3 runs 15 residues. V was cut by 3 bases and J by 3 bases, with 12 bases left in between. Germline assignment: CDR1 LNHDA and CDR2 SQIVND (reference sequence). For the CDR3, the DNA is TGTGCCAGTAGTATTATCGGGCTAGCCAATCAGCCCCAGCATTTT. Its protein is CASSIIGLANQPQHF.

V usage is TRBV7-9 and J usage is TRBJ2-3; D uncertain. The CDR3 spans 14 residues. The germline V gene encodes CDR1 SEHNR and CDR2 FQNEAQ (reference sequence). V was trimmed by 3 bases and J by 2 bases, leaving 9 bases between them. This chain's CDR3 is CASSFSELTDTQYF. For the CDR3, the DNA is TGTGCCAGCAGCTTCTCCGAACTCACAGATACGCAGTATTTT.